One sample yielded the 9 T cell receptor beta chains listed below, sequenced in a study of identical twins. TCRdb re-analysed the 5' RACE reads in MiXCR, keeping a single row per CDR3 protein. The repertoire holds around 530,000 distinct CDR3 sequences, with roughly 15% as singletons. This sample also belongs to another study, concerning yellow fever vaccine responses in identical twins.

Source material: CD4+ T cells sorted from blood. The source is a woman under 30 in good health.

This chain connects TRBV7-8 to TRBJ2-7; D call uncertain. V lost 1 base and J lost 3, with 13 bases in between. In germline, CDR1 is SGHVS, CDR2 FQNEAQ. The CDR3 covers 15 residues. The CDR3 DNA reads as TGTGCCAGCAGCTTAGAGTACGGAGACGTCTACGAGCAGTACGTC. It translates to CASSLEYGDVYEQYV.

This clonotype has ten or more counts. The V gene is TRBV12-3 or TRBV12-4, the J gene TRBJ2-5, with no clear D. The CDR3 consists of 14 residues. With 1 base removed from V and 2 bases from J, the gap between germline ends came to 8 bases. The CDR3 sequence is CASSLGAQQETQYF. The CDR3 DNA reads TGTGCCAGCAGTTTAGGGGCGCAGCAAGAGACCCAGTACTTC.

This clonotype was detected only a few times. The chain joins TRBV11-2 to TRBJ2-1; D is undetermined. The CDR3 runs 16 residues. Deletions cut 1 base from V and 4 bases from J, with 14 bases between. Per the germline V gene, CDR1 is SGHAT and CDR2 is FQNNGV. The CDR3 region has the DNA TGTGCCAGCAGCTTAGCTGGTTTCACCCCGTACAATGAGCAGTTCTTC. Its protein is CASSLAGFTPYNEQFF.

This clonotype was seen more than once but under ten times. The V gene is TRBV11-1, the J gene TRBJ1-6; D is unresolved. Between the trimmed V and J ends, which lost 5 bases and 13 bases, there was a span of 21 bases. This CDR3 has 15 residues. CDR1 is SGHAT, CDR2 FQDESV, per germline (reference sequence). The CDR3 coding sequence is TGTGCCAGCAGCAAAGACCCAGGTGGAATTTGGCCCCTCCACTTT. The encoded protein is CASSKDPGGIWPLHF.

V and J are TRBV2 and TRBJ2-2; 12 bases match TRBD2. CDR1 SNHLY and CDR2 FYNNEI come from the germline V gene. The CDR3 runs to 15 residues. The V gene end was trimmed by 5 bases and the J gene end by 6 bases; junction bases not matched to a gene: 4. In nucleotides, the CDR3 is TGTGCCAGCAGTCGACTAGCGGGGGTGGCCGGGGAGCTGTTTTTT. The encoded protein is CASSRLAGVAGELFF.

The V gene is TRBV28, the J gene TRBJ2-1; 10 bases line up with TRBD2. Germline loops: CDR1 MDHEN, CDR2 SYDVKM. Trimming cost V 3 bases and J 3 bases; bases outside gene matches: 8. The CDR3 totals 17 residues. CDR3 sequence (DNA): TGTGCCAGCAGTTTTGCCCCCGGGACTAGCGACTACAATGAGCAGTTCTTC. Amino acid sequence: CASSFAPGTSDYNEQFF. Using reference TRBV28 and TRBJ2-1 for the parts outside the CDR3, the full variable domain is DVKVTQSSRYLVKRTGEKVFLECVQDMDHENMFWYRQDPGLGLRLIYFSYDVKMKEKGDIPEGYSVSREKKERFSLILESASTNQTSMYLCASSFAPGTSDYNEQFFGPGTRLTVL.

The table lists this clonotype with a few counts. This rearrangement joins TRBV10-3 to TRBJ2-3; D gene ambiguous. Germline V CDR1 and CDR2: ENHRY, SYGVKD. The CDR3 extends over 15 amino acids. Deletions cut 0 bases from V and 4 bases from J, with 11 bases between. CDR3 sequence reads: CAISESLEAADTQYF. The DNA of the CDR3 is TGTGCCATCAGTGAGTCTTTAGAGGCGGCAGATACGCAGTATTTT.

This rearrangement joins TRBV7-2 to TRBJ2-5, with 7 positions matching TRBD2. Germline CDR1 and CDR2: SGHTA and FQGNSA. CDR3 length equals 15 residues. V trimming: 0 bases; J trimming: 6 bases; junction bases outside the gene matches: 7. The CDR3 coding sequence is TGTGCCAGCAGCTTAGCTACGGGGAGGGAACAGACCCAGTACTTC. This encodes CASSLATGREQTQYF.

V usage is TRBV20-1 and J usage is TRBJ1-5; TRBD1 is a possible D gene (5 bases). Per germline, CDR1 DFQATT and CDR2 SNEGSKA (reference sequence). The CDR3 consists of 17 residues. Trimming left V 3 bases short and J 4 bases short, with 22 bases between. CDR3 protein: CSASAFTGDVKNQPQHF. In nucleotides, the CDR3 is TGCAGTGCTAGCGCCTTTACTGGGGACGTTAAAAATCAGCCCCAGCATTTT.